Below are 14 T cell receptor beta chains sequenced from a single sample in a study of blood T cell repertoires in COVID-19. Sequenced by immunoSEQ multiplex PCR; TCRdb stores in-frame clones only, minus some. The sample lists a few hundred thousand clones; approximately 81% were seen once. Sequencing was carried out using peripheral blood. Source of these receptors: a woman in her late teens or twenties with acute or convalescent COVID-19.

The CDR3 sequence is CASRSTGGHGYTF. In DNA, the CDR3 is TGTGCCAGCAGATCGACAGGGGGCCATGGCTACACCTTC. This chain uses TRBV12-3 or TRBV12-4 with TRBJ1-2; TRBD1 matches 10 bases. This CDR3 has 13 residues. With 6 bases clipped from V and 6 bases from J, the junction kept 4 bases outside the gene matches.

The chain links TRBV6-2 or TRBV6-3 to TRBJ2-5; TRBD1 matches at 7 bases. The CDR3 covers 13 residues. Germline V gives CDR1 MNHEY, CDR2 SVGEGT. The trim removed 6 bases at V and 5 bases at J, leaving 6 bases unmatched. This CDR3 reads CASSRTGVETQYF. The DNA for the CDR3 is TGTGCCAGCAGCCGCACAGGGGTGGAGACCCAGTACTTC.

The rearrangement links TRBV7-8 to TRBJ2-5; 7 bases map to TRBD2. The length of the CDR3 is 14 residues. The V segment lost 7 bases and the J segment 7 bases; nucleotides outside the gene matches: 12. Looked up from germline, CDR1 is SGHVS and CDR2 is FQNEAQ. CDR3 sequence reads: CASTLTSPRGTQYF. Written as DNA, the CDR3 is TGTGCCAGCACCCTGACTAGCCCAAGAGGGACCCAGTACTTC.

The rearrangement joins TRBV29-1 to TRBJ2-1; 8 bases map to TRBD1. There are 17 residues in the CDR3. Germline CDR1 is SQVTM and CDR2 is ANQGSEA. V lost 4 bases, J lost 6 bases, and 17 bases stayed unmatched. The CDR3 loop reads CSVVRSSGQEAPNEQFF. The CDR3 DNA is TGCAGCGTTGTCCGTTCCTCGGGACAGGAAGCTCCCAATGAGCAGTTCTTC.

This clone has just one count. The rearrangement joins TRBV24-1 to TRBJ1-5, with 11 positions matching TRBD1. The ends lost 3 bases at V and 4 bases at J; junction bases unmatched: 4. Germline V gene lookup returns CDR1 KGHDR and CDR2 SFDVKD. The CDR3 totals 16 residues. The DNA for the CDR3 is TGTGCCACCAGTGATGCCGGGACAGGGGGAAATCAGCCCCAGCATTTT. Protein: CATSDAGTGGNQPQHF.

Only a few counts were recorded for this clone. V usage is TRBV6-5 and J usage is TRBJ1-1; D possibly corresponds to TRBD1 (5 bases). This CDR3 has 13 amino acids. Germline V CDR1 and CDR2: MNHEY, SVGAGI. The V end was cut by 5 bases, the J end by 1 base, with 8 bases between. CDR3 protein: CASSLDTNTEAFF. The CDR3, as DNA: TGTGCCAGCAGTCTGGACACGAACACTGAAGCTTTCTTT.

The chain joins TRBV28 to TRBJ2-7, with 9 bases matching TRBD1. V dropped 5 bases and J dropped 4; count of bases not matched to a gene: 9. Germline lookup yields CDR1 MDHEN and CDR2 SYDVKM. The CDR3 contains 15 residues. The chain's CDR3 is CASSTSTGGSYEQYF. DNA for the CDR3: TGTGCCAGCAGTACCTCGACAGGGGGGTCATACGAGCAGTACTTC.

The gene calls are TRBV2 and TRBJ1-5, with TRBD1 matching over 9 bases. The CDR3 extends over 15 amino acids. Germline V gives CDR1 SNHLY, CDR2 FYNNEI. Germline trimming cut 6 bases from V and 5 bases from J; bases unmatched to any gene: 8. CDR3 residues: CASRRGQGIDQPQHF. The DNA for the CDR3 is TGTGCCAGCAGGAGGGGACAGGGCATAGATCAGCCCCAGCATTTT.

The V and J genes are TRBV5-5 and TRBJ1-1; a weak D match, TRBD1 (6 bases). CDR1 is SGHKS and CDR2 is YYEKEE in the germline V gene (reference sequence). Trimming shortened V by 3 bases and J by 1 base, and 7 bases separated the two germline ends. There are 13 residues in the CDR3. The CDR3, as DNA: TGTGCCAGCAGCTGGACAGCGAACACTGAAGCTTTCTTT. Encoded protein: CASSWTANTEAFF.

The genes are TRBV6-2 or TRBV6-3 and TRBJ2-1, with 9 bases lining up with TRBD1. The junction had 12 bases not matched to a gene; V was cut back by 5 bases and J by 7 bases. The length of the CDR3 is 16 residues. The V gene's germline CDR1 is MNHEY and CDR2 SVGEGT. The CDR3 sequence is CASSPGDRDTGNEQFF. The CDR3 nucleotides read TGTGCCAGCAGTCCCGGGGACAGGGATACTGGTAATGAGCAGTTCTTC.

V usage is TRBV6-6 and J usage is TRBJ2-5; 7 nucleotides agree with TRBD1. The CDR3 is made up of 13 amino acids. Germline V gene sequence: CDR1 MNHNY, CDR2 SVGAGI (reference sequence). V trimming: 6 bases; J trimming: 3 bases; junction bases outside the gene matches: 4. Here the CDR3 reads CASSEGAKETQYF. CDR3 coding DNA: TGTGCCAGCAGCGAGGGGGCGAAAGAGACCCAGTACTTC.

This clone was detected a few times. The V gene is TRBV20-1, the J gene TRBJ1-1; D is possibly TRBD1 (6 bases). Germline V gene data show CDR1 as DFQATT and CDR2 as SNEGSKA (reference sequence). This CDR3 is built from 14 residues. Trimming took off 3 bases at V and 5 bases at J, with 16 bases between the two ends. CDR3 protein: CSASSAGAGTEAFF. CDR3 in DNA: TGCAGTGCTAGTTCGGCAGGGGCGGGTACTGAAGCTTTCTTT.

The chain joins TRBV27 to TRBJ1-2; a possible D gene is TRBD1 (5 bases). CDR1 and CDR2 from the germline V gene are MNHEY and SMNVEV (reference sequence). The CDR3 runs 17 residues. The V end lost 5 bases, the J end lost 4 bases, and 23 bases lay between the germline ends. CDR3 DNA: TGTGCCAGCAGTCCCATCCTCCCATCCCAGGGATTCTATGGCTACACCTTC. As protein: CASSPILPSQGFYGYTF.

The CDR3 is CSASTGTIAYEQYF. For the CDR3, the DNA is TGCAGTGCCAGTACCGGGACTATAGCCTACGAGCAGTACTTC. V usage is TRBV20-1 and J usage is TRBJ2-7; 7 bases are shared with TRBD2. From germline, CDR1 is DFQATT and CDR2 SNEGSKA (reference sequence). The CDR3 is 14 residues long. Trimming took 6 bases from V and 2 from J; bases not matched to a gene: 10.